Listed below are T cell receptor beta chains from one sample, sequenced in a study of T cell changes during pregnancy in multiple sclerosis. TCRdb keeps only in-frame clones here, not all; method: immunoSEQ multiplex PCR. The sample carries around 26,000 clones, approximately 88% recorded once. The sample consisted of CD4+ T cells from peripheral blood mononuclear cells, taken in the first trimester of pregnancy. The receptors shown here come from a female donor in good health, enrolled as a control in a pregnancy study. The CDR3 runs from the conserved cysteine through the conserved F or W. Each record gives: J gene, clone size, V gene, D gene, CDR3 protein, CDR3 DNA. D genes are given only for firm matches. Expanded clones are given a class, and other clones once, few, many or no size at all.

J gene: TRBJ1-2
clone size: few
V gene: TRBV2
D gene: NA
CDR3 protein: CASSVDKEAPCF
CDR3 DNA: TGTGCCAGCAGTGTAGACAAGGAAGCCCCATGCTTC

J gene: TRBJ2-7
clone size: NA
V gene: TRBV18
D gene: NA
CDR3 protein: CASSPPHMVAGNEQYF
CDR3 DNA: TGTGCCAGCTCACCACCGCATATGGTGGCGGGGAACGAGCAGTACTTC

J gene: TRBJ1-1
clone size: NA
V gene: TRBV7-2
D gene: NA
CDR3 protein: CASSLGANTEAFF
CDR3 DNA: TGTGCCAGCAGCTTAGGAGCGAACACTGAAGCTTTCTTT

J gene: TRBJ2-2
clone size: NA
V gene: TRBV6-5
D gene: NA
CDR3 protein: CASSYSRGAGELFF
CDR3 DNA: TGTGCCAGCAGTTACTCACGGGGAGCCGGGGAGCTGTTTTTT

J gene: TRBJ1-1
clone size: once
V gene: TRBV28
D gene: NA
CDR3 protein: CASSFRTNTEAFF
CDR3 DNA: TGTGCCAGCAGTTTTCGTACAAACACTGAAGCTTTCTTT

J gene: TRBJ1-1
clone size: NA
V gene: TRBV12-5
D gene: TRBD1
CDR3 protein: CASGLVLGTGVLNTEAFF
CDR3 DNA: TGTGCTAGTGGTTTGGTACTGGGGACAGGGGTCCTGAACACTGAAGCTTTCTTT

J gene: TRBJ2-5
clone size: NA
V gene: TRBV15
D gene: NA
CDR3 protein: CATSREQGWVGETQYF
CDR3 DNA: TGTGCCACCAGCAGAGAACAGGGTTGGGTTGGAGAGACCCAGTACTTC

J gene: TRBJ1-1
clone size: NA
V gene: TRBV6-1
D gene: NA
CDR3 protein: CASSDRQGNTEAFF
CDR3 DNA: TGTGCCAGCAGTGATAGGCAGGGGAACACTGAAGCTTTCTTT

J gene: TRBJ2-7
clone size: NA
V gene: TRBV18
D gene: NA
CDR3 protein: CASSPWGPQYEQYF
CDR3 DNA: TGTGCCAGCTCACCGTGGGGGCCCCAGTACGAGCAGTACTTC

J gene: TRBJ2-7
clone size: once
V gene: TRBV9
D gene: TRBD2
CDR3 protein: CASSVGLAGQSSYEQYF
CDR3 DNA: TGTGCCAGCAGCGTAGGGCTAGCGGGGCAAAGCTCCTACGAGCAGTACTTC

J gene: TRBJ1-4
clone size: NA
V gene: TRBV11-2
D gene: TRBD1
CDR3 protein: CASSRTGTGNEKLFF
CDR3 DNA: TGTGCCAGCAGCCGGACCGGGACAGGGAATGAAAAACTGTTTTTT

J gene: TRBJ2-1
clone size: NA
V gene: TRBV7-6
D gene: TRBD2
CDR3 protein: CASSLTSGTSVFF
CDR3 DNA: TGTGCCAGCAGTTTGACCTCCGGGACTAGCGTGTTCTTC

J gene: TRBJ2-3
clone size: NA
V gene: TRBV18
D gene: TRBD2
CDR3 protein: CASSPAGADTQYF
CDR3 DNA: TGTGCCAGCTCACCTGCGGGGGCAGATACGCAGTATTTT

J gene: TRBJ2-1
clone size: NA
V gene: TRBV5-1
D gene: TRBD2
CDR3 protein: CASSLGLAGGNEQFF
CDR3 DNA: TGCGCCAGCAGCTTAGGACTAGCGGGAGGAAATGAGCAGTTCTTC

J gene: TRBJ2-3
clone size: NA
V gene: TRBV18
D gene: TRBD2
CDR3 protein: CASSPWSGTTDTQYF
CDR3 DNA: TGTGCCAGCTCACCGTGGAGCGGGACGACAGATACGCAGTATTTT